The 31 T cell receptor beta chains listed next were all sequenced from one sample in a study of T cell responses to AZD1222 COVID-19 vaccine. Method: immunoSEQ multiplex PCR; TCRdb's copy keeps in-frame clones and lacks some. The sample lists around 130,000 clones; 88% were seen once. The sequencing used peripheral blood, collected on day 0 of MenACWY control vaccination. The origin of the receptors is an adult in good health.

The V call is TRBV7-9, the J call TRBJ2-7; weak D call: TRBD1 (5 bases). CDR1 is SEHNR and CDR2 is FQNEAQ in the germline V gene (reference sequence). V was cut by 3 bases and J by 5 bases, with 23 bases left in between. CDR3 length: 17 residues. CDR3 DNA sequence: TGTGCCAGCAGCTTTAAATCCGCAGGGCCAGAGGTGGACGAGCAGTACTTC. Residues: CASSFKSAGPEVDEQYF.

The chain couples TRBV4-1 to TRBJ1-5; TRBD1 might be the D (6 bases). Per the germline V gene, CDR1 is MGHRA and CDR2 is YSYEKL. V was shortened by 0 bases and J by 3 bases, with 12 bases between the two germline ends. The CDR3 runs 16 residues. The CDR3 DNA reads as TGCGCCAGCAGCCAAGATTCAGGGGTGTTCAATCAGCCCCAGCATTTT. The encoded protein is CASSQDSGVFNQPQHF.

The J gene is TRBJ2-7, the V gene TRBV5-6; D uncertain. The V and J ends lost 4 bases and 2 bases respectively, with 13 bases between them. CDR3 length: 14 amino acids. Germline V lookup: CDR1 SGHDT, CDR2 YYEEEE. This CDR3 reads CASSPSALPYEQYF. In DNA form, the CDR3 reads TGTGCCAGCAGCCCGTCGGCACTCCCCTACGAGCAGTACTTC.

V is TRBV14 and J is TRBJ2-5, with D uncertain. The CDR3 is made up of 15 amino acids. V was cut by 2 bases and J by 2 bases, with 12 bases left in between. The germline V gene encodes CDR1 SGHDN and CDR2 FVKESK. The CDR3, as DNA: TGTGCCAGCAGCCAATTCGAGACTGCACAAGAGACCCAGTACTTC. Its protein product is CASSQFETAQETQYF.

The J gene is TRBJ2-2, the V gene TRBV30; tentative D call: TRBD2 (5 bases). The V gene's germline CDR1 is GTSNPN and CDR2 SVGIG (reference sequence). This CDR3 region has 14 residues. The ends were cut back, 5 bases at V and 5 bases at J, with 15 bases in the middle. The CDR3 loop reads CAWGTSLRTGELFF. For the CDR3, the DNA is TGTGCCTGGGGAACTAGTTTAAGGACCGGGGAGCTGTTTTTT.

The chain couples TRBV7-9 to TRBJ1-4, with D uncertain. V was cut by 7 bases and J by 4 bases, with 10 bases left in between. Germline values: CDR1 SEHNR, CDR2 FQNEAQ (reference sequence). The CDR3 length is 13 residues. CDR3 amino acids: CASKTGVNEKLFF. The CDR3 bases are TGTGCCAGCAAGACTGGGGTTAATGAAAAACTGTTTTTT. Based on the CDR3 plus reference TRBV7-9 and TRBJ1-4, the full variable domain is DTGVSQNPRHKITKRGQNVTFRCDPISEHNRLYWYRQTLGQGPEFLTYFQNEAQLEKSRLLSDRFSAERPKGSFSTLEIQRTEQGDSAMYLCASKTGVNEKLFFGSGTQLSVL.

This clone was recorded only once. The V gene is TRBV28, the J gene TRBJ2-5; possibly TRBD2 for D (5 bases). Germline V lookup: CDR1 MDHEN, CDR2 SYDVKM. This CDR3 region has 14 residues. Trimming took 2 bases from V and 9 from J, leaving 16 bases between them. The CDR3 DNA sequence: TGTGCCAGCAGTTTACAACCCCTACCCGGGGCCCAGTACTTC. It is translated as CASSLQPLPGAQYF. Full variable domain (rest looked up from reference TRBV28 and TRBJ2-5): DVKVTQSSRYLVKRTGEKVFLECVQDMDHENMFWYRQDPGLGLRLIYFSYDVKMKEKGDIPEGYSVSREKKERFSLILESASTNQTSMYLCASSLQPLPGAQYFGPGTRLLVL.

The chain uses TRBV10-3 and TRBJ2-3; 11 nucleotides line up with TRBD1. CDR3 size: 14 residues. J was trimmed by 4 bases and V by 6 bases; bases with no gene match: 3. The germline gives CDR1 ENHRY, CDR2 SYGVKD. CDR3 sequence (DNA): TGTGCCATCAGGCCGGGACAGGGGGCAGATACGCAGTATTTT. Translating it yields CAIRPGQGADTQYF.

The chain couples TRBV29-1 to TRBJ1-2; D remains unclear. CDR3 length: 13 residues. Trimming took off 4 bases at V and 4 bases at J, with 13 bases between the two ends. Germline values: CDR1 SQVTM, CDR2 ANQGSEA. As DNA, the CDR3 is TGCAGCGTTGGACATCCCCTAGGCTATGGCTACACCTTC. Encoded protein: CSVGHPLGYGYTF.

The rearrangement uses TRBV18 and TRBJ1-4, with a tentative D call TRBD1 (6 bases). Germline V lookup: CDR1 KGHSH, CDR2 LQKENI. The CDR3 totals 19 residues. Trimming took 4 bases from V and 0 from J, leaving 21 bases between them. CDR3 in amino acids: CASSLTGQGYEATNEKLFF. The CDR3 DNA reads TGTGCCAGCTCACTCACGGGACAAGGGTATGAGGCAACTAATGAAAAACTGTTTTTT.

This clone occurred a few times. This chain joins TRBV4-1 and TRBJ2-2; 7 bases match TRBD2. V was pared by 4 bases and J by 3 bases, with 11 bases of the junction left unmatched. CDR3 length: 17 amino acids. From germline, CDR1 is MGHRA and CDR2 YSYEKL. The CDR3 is CASSRETWLADTGELFF. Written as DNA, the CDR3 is TGCGCCAGCAGCCGAGAGACGTGGCTAGCGGACACCGGGGAGCTGTTTTTT.

This CDR3 reads CASSFVWPRTDTQYF. DNA for the CDR3: TGTGCCAGCAGTTTCGTCTGGCCCCGCACAGATACGCAGTATTTT. V gene TRBV6-1 combines with J gene TRBJ2-3, with D unclear. There are 15 residues in the CDR3. Germline assignment: CDR1 MNHNS and CDR2 SASEGT. V was cut by 5 bases and J by 1 base, with 13 bases left in between.

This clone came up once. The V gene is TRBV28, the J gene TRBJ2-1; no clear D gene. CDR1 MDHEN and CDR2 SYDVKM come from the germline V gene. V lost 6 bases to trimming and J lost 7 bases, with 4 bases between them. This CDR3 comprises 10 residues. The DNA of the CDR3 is TGTGCCAGCAGAAAAAATGAGCAGTTCTTC. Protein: CASRKNEQFF.

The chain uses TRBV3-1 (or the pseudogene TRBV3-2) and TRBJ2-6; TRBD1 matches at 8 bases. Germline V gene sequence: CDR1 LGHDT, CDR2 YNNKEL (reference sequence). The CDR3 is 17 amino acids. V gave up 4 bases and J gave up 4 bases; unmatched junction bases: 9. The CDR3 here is CASSLGTGRLGANVLTF. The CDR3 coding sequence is TGTGCCAGCAGCCTCGGGACAGGTAGATTAGGGGCCAACGTCCTGACTTTC.

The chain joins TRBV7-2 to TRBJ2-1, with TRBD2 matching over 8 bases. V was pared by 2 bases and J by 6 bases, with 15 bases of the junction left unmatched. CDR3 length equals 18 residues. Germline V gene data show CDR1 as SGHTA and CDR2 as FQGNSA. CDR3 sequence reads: CASSLLAYGGRSRNEQFF. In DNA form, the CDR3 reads TGTGCCAGCAGCTTACTAGCCTACGGCGGGAGGTCCCGCAATGAGCAGTTCTTC.

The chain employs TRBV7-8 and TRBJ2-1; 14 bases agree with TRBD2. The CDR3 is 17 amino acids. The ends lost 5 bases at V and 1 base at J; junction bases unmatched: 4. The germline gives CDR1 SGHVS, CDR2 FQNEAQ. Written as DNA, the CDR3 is TGTGCCAGCAGCGCGACTAGCGGGAGGGGGTCCTACAATGAGCAGTTCTTC. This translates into CASSATSGRGSYNEQFF.

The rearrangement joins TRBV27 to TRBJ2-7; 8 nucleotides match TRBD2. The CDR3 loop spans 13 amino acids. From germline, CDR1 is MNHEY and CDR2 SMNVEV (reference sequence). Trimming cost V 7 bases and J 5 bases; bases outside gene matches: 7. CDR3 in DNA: TGTGCCAGCAATCCAGCGGGAGCCAACGAGCAGTACTTC. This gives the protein CASNPAGANEQYF.

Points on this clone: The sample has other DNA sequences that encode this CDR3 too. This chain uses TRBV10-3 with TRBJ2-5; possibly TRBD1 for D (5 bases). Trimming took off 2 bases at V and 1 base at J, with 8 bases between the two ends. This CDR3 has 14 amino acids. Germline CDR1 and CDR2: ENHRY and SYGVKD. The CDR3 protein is CAISERQGQETQYF. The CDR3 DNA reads TGTGCCATCAGTGAGCGCCAGGGCCAAGAGACCCAGTACTTC.

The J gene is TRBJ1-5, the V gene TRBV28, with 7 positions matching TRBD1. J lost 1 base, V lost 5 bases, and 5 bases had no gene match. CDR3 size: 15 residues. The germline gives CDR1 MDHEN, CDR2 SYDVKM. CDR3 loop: CASSGGQWSNQPQHF. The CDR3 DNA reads TGTGCCAGCAGTGGGGGACAGTGGAGCAATCAGCCCCAGCATTTT. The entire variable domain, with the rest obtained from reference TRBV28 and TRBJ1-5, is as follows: DVKVTQSSRYLVKRTGEKVFLECVQDMDHENMFWYRQDPGLGLRLIYFSYDVKMKEKGDIPEGYSVSREKKERFSLILESASTNQTSMYLCASSGGQWSNQPQHFGDGTRLSIL.

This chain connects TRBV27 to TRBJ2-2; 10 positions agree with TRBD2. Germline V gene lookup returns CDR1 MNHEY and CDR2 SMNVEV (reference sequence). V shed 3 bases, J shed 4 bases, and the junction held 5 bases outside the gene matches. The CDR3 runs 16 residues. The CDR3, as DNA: TGTGCCAGCAGTTTCGCACTAGCGGGAACCACCGGGGAGCTGTTTTTT. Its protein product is CASSFALAGTTGELFF.

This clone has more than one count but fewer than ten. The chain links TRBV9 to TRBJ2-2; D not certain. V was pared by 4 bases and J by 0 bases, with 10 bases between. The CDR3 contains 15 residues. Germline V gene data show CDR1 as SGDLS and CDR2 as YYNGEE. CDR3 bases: TGTGCCAGCAGCCTTCTCCAGGCGAACACCGGGGAGCTGTTTTTT. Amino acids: CASSLLQANTGELFF.

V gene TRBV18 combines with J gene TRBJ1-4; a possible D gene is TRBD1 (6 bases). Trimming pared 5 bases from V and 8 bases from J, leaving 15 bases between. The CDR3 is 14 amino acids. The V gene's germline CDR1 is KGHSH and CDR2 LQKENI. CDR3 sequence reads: CASSAQGPREKLFF. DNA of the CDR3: TGTGCCAGCTCAGCACAGGGACCGCGAGAAAAACTGTTTTTT.

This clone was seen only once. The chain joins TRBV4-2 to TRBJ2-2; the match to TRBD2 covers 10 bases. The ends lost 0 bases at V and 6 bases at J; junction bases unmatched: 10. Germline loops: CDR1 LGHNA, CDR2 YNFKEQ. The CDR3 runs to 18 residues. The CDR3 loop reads CASSQDRPSGSGAGELFF. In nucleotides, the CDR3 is TGTGCCAGCAGCCAAGATAGGCCTAGCGGGAGTGGGGCCGGGGAGCTGTTTTTT.

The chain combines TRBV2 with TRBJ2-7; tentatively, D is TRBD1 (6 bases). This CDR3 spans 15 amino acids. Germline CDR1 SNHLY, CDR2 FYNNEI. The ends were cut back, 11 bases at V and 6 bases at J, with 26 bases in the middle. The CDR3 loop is CAQQGPQGTRVEQYF. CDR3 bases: TGTGCCCAGCAGGGGCCCCAGGGGACCAGGGTCGAGCAGTACTTC.

DNA for the CDR3: TGTGCCAGCAGCTTGATTTTAGGACTCAGAATCACCGGGGAGCTGTTTTTT. This codes for CASSLILGLRITGELFF. V usage is TRBV7-2 and J usage is TRBJ2-2; TRBD2 might be the D (5 bases). The V gene's germline CDR1 is SGHTA and CDR2 FQGNSA. Trimming stripped 3 bases from V and 4 bases from J, with 18 bases between. The CDR3 covers 17 residues.

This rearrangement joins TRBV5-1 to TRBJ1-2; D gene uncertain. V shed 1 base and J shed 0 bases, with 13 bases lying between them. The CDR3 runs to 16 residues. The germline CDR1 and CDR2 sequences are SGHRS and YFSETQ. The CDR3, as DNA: TGCGCCAGCAGCTTGAGCTGGGGAATGGCTAACTATGGCTACACCTTC. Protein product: CASSLSWGMANYGYTF.

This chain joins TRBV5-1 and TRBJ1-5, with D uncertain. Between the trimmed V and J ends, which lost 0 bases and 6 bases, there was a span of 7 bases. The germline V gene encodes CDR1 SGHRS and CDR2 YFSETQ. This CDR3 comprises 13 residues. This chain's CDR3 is CASSLVGSQPQHF. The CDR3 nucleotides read TGCGCCAGCAGCTTGGTGGGTTCTCAGCCCCAGCATTTT.

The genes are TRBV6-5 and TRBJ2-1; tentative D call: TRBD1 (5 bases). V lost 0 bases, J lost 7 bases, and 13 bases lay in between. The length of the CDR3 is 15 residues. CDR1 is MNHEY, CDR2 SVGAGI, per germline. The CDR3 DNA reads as TGTGCCAGCAGTTACTCGGGGCCCGAAGTAAATGAGCAGTTCTTC. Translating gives CASSYSGPEVNEQFF.

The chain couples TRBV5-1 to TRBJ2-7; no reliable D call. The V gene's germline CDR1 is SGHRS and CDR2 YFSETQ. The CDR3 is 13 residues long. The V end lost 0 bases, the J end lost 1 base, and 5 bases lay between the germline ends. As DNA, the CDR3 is TGCGCCAGCAGCTTGGCAGGTTCCTACGAGCAGTACTTC. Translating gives CASSLAGSYEQYF.

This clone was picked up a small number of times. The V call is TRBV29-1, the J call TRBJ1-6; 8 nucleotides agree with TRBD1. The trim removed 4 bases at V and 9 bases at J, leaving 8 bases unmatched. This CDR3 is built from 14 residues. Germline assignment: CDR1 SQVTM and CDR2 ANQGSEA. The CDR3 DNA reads TGCAGCGTTGCCGGACAGGGCAGGGGTTCACCCCTCCACTTT. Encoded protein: CSVAGQGRGSPLHF. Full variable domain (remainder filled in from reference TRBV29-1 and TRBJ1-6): SAVISQKPSRDICQRGTSLTIQCQVDSQVTMMFWYRQQPGQSLTLIATANQGSEATYESGFVIDKFPISRPNLTFSTLTVSNMSPEDSSIYLCSVAGQGRGSPLHFGNGTRLTVT.

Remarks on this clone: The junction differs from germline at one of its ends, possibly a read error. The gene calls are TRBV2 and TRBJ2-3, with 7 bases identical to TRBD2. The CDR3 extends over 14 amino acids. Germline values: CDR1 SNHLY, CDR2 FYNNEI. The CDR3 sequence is CASMSGKSTHTQYF. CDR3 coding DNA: TGTGCCAGCATGAGCGGGAAAAGCACACATACGCAGTATTTT.